These T cell receptor beta chains were read from a single sample in a study of molecular identifiers for immune sequencing clone quantification. TCRdb redid the calling of the PCR reads with MiXCR, one entry per CDR3 protein. Among about 320,000 distinct CDR3 sequences listed, roughly 24% were seen once. The specimen was naive CD8+ T cells from blood, with Jurkat cell RNA spiked in. These receptors all come from a human donor in good health. Some libraries in this study had Jurkat cell RNA spiked in. The CDR3 runs from the conserved cysteine through the conserved F or W. The order of the fields is J gene, D gene, clone size, V gene, CDR3 DNA, CDR3 protein. D genes are given only for firm matches. For some rows the clone size is stated as once, few or many, or as a class when expanded; others skip it.

TRBJ2-3,TRBD2,.,TRBV3-1,TGTGCCAGCAGCCAAGATATTTTCAAGCGGGAGTCCACAGATACGCAGTATTTT,CASSQDIFKRESTDTQYF
TRBJ2-3,.,few,TRBV9,TGTGCCAGCAGCCACCAAGGGGGACTTTCAGATACGCAGTATTTT,CASSHQGGLSDTQYF
TRBJ2-3,.,.,TRBV20-1,TGCGGTGCTAGAGATTTGGCATCGACGAGAATGGATACGCAGTATTTT,CGARDLASTRMDTQYF
TRBJ2-7,TRBD2,.,TRBV13,TGTGCCAGCAGTTTACTAGCGGGGGCTTCCGAGCAGTACTTC,CASSLLAGASEQYF
TRBJ2-5,TRBD1,many,TRBV6-5,TGTGCCACCTGGGACAGACAAGAGACCCAGTACTTC,CATWDRQETQYF
TRBJ2-3,.,.,TRBV7-3,TGTGCCAGCAGCTTAACGGGGGGTAGCACAGATACGCAGTATTTT,CASSLTGGSTDTQYF
TRBJ1-2,.,few,TRBV20-1,TGCAGTGCTAGAGACCGGAACTTAGGAGTTTATGGCTACACCTTC,CSARDRNLGVYGYTF
TRBJ2-1,.,many,TRBV5-1,TGCGCCAGCAGCTCGGACATTGGGAGCTACAATGAGCAGTTCTTC,CASSSDIGSYNEQFF
TRBJ1-3,.,.,TRBV27,TGTGCCAGCAGACAGGGCGTCTCTGGAAACACCATATATTTT,CASRQGVSGNTIYF
TRBJ2-1,.,many,TRBV14,TGTGCCAGCAGCCAAGAGGTATGGACTGAAAATGAGCAGTTCTTC,CASSQEVWTENEQFF
TRBJ2-1,TRBD1,.,TRBV19,TGTGCCAGTAGTGGGGACAGGGTAGGCAATGAGCAGTTCTTC,CASSGDRVGNEQFF
TRBJ2-7,TRBD1,.,TRBV20-1,TGCAGTGCTAGACCCTTGGACAGGGGTCTATACGAGCAGTACTTC,CSARPLDRGLYEQYF
TRBJ2-7,.,many,TRBV6-5,TGTGCCAGCAGCTACCCCCAGGGAGAGCAGTACTTC,CASSYPQGEQYF
TRBJ2-7,TRBD1,.,TRBV4-3,TGCGCCAGCAGCCAATACAGACAGGGATATGCCTACGAGCCGTACTTC,CASSQYRQGYAYEPYF
TRBJ2-3,TRBD1,few,TRBV7-3,TGTGCCAGCAGCTTATTACGACAGGGAAGCACAGATACGCAGTATTTT,CASSLLRQGSTDTQYF
TRBJ1-2,.,few,TRBV4-3,TGCGCCAGCAGCCAAGCAGGATACTATGGCTACACCTTC,CASSQAGYYGYTF
TRBJ2-5,TRBD1,few,TRBV7-3,TGTGCCAGCAGCTTGGGGACAGGGAAAGAGACCCAGTACTTC,CASSLGTGKETQYF
TRBJ2-1,.,many,TRBV7-3,TGTGCCAGCAGCATTCTGGGCGGGCCCAATGAGCAGTTCTTC,CASSILGGPNEQFF
TRBJ2-3,.,few,TRBV6-2/TRBV6-3,TGTGCCAGTCTCCAGATGGACTCCACTAGGGGAAGGGATACGCAGTATTTT,CASLQMDSTRGRDTQYF
TRBJ2-3,TRBD2,many,TRBV7-8,TGTGCCAGCAGCCCCTTCGGGCGGGGGATGGCAGATACGCAGTATTTT,CASSPFGRGMADTQYF
TRBJ2-3,TRBD1,few,TRBV5-4,TGTGCCAGCAACTACGATCCGGGACAGCGAGAAGATACGCAGTATTTT,CASNYDPGQREDTQYF
TRBJ1-5,.,many,TRBV5-5,TGTGCCAGCAGTTTGAGGGGCAGGGAAGGGGATCAGCCCCAGCATTTT,CASSLRGREGDQPQHF
TRBJ2-5,TRBD1,few,TRBV7-9,TGTGCCAGCAGCTCCCGACAGGGTGAAATTGAGACCCAGTACTTC,CASSSRQGEIETQYF
TRBJ2-2,.,many,TRBV20-1,TGCAGTGCTAGAGATGAGAATGACGCGAACACCGGGGAGCTGTTTTTT,CSARDENDANTGELFF
TRBJ2-3,.,.,TRBV19,TGTGCCAGTTGCAGCTCGAGCACAGATACGCAGTATTTT,CASCSSSTDTQYF
TRBJ2-3,TRBD1,few,TRBV6-2/TRBV6-3,TGTGCCAGCAACGTTACGGGACAGGGTTGGGATACGCAGTATTTT,CASNVTGQGWDTQYF
TRBJ2-1,.,few,TRBV27,TGTGCCAGCAGTTCGCCTAACAATGAGCAGTTCTTC,CASSSPNNEQFF
TRBJ2-3,TRBD1,.,TRBV11-2,TGTGCCAGCAGCTCCGGACAGGGGAAGGATACGCAGTATTTT,CASSSGQGKDTQYF
TRBJ2-4,TRBD1,few,TRBV14,TGTGCCAGCAGCCAAGATCTGTCGGACAGGGGGCAGAACATTCAGTACTTC,CASSQDLSDRGQNIQYF
TRBJ2-2,.,many,TRBV20-1,TGCAGTGCTAGTTCAGGGAACACCGGGGAGCTGTTTTTT,CSASSGNTGELFF
TRBJ1-1,.,few,TRBV27,TGTGCCAGCAGTTTATGGGGTTCCGGTGAAGCTTTCTTT,CASSLWGSGEAFF
TRBJ2-2,TRBD2,few,TRBV9,TGTGCCAGCAGCGTATCTAGCGGGACTGACACCGGGGAGCTGTTTTTT,CASSVSSGTDTGELFF
TRBJ2-4,.,few,TRBV12-3/TRBV12-4,TGTGCCAGCACACAGGCGTCTGCCGGGGGTATTCAGTACTTC,CASTQASAGGIQYF
TRBJ2-3,.,many,TRBV14,TGTGCCAGCAGCCAATTGGAGGCTCTCACAGATACGCAGTATTTT,CASSQLEALTDTQYF
TRBJ2-5,.,few,TRBV21-1,TGTGCCAGCAGCAATGCAGAACAAGAGACCCAGTACTTC,CASSNAEQETQYF